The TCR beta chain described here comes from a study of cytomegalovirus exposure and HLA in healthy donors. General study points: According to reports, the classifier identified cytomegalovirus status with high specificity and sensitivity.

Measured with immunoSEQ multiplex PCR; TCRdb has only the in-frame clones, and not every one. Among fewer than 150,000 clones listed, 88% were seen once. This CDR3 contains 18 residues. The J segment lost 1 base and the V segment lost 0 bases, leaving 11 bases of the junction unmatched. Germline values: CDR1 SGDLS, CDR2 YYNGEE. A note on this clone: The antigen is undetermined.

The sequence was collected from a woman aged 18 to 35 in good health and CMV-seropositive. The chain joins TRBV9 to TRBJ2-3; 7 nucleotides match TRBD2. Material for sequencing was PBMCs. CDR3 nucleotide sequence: TGTGCCAGCAGCGTAGAAATAGGGCCTAGCGGCGGCACAGATACGCAGTATTTT. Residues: CASSVEIGPSGGTDTQYF.